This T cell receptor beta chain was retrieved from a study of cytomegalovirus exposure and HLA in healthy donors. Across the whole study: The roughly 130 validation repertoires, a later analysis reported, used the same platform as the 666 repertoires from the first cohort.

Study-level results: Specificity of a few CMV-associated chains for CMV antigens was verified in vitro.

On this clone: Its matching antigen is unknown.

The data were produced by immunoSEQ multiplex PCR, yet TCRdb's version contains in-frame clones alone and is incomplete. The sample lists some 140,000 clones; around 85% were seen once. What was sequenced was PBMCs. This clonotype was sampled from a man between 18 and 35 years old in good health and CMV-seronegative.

This CDR3 is CASSLGSMNTEAFF. The CDR3 bases are TGTGCCAGCAGCTTAGGTAGCATGAACACTGAAGCTTTCTTT. The V and J genes are TRBV7-8 and TRBJ1-1; D gene ambiguous. The germline V and J ends were trimmed by 1 base and 0 bases, with 6 bases remaining between them. Per germline, CDR1 SGHVS and CDR2 FQNEAQ. This CDR3 region has 14 residues. Using reference TRBV7-8 and TRBJ1-1 for the parts outside the CDR3, the full variable domain is GAGVSQSPRYKVAKRGQDVALRCDPISGHVSLFWYQQALGQGPEFLTYFQNEAQLDKSGLPSDRFFAERPEGSVSTLKIQRTQQEDSAVYLCASSLGSMNTEAFFGQGTRLTVV.